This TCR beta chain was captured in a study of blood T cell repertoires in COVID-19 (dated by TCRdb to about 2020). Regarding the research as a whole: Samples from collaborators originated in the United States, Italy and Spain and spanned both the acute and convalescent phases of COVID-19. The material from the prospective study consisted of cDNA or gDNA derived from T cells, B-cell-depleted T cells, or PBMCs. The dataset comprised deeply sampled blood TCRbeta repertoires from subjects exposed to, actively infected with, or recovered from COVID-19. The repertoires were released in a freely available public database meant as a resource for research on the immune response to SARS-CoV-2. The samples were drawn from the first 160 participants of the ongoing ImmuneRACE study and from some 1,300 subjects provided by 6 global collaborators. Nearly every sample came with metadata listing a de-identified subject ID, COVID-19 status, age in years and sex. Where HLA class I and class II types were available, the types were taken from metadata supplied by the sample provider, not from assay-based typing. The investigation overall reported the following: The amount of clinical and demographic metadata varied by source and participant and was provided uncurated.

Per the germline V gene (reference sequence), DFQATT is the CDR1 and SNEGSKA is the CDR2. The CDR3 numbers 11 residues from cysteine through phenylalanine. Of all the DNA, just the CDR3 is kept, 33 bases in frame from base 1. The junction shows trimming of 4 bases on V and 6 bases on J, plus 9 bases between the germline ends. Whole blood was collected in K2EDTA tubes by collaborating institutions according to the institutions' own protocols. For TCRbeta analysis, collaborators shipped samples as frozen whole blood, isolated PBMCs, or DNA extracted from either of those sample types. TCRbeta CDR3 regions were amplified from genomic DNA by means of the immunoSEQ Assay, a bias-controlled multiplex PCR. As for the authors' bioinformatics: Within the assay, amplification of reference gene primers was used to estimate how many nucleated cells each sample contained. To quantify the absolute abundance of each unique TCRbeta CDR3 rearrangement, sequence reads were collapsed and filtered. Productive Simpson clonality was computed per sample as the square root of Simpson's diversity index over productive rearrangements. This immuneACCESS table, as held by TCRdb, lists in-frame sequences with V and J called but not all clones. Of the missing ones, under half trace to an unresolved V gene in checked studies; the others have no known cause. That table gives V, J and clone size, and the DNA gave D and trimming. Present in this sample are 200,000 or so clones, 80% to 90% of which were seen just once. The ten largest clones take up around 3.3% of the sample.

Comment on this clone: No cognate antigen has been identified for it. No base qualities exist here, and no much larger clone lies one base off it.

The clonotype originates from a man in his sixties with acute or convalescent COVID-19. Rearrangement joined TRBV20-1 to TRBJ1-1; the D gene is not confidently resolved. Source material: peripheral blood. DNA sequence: TGCAGTGCTACAGATATCCCTGAAGCTTTCTTT. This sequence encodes CSATDIPEAFF.